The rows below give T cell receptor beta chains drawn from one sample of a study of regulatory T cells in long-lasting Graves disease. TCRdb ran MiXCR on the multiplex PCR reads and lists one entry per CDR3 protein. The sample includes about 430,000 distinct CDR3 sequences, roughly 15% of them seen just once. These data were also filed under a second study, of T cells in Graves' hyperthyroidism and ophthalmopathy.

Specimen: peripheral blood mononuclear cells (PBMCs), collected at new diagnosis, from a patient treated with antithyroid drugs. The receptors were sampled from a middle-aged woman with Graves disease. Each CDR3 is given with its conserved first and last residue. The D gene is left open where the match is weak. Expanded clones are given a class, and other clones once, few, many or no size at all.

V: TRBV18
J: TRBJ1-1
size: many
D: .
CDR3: CASSPGDRQAFF
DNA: TGTGCCAGCTCACCCGGGGACCGTCAAGCTTTCTTT

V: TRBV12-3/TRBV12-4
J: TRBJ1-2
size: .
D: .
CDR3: CASSFQLTYGYTF
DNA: TGTGCCAGCAGTTTTCAGCTTACCTATGGCTACACCTTC

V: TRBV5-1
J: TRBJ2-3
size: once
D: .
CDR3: CASSLGTGLYTDTQYF
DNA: TGCGCCAGCAGCTTGGGGACGGGACTCTACACAGATACGCAGTATTTT

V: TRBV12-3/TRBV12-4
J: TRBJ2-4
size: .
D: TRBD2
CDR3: CASTRGDGRLAGEVAKNIQYF
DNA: TGTGCCAGCACAAGAGGGGACGGGAGGCTAGCGGGAGAGGTAGCCAAAAACATTCAGTACTTC

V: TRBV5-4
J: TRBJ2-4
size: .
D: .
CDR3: CASSPSDGNF
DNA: TGTGCCAGCAGCCCCAGCGACGGGAACTTC

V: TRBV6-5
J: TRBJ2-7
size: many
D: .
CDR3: CASSYSGQRHEQYF
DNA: TGTGCCAGCAGTTACTCCGGACAGCGCCACGAGCAGTACTTC

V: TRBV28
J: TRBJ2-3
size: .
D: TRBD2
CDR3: CASSLRSGKFADTQYF
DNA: TGTGCCAGCAGTTTACGGAGCGGGAAATTCGCAGATACGCAGTATTTT

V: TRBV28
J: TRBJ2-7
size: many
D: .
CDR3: CASSLLTRRAYEQYF
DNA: TGTGCCAGCAGTTTGCTTACCCGACGGGCCTACGAGCAGTACTTC

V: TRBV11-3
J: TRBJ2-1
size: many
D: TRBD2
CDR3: CASSFKLAVLDEQFF
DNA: TGTGCCAGCAGCTTTAAACTAGCGGTACTGGATGAGCAGTTCTTC

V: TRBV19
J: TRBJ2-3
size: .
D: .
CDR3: CASRLQASTDTQYF
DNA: TGTGCCAGTAGACTACAGGCGAGCACAGATACGCAGTATTTT

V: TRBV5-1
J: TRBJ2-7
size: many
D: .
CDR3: CASSLRAGRAYEQYF
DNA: TGCGCCAGCAGCTTGCGGGCGGGCAGAGCCTACGAGCAGTACTTC

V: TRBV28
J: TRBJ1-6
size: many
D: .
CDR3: CASSLRGAVRSPLHF
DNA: TGTGCCAGCAGTTTACGGGGTGCCGTGCGCTCACCCCTCCACTTT

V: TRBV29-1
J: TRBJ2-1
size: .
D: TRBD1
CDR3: CSVGGGLYNNEQFF
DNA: TGCAGCGTTGGAGGGGGCCTCTATAACAATGAGCAGTTCTTC

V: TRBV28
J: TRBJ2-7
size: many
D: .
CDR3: CASSSTEKYEQYF
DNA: TGTGCCAGCAGTTCGACAGAGAAATACGAGCAGTACTTC

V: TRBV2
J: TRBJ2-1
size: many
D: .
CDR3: CASRQNNEQFF
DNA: TGTGCCAGCAGACAGAACAATGAGCAGTTCTTC

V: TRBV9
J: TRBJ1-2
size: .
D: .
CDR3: CASSVGGQGRGYGYTF
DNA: TGTGCCAGCAGCGTAGGGGGTCAGGGGAGGGGATATGGCTACACCTTC

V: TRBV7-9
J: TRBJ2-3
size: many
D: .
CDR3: CASSLDVSTDTQYF
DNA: TGTGCCAGCAGCTTAGATGTCAGCACAGATACGCAGTATTTT

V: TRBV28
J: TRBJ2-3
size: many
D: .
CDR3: CASRDTGTATDTQYF
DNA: TGTGCCAGCAGGGACACCGGGACTGCAACAGATACGCAGTATTTT

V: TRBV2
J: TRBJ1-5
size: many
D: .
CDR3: CASSSGQSNQPQHF
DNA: TGTGCCAGCAGTTCAGGTCAGAGCAATCAGCCCCAGCATTTT